These 30 T cell receptor beta chains originate from one sample sequenced in a study of blood T cell repertoires in COVID-19. The protocol was immunoSEQ multiplex PCR, while the TCRdb copy is restricted to in-frame clones and leaves out a portion. This table holds roughly 37,000 clones, around three quarters found once. Sample: peripheral blood. These receptor sequences come from a man between 60 and 70 years old with active COVID-19.

This clone showed up just once. CDR3 DNA: TGTGCCAGCAGGAACAGGGGCCCGTCTAATTCACCCCTCCACTTT. It specifies CASRNRGPSNSPLHF. The rearrangement links TRBV5-6 to TRBJ1-6, with 7 bases aligning to TRBD1. The V gene's germline CDR1 is SGHDT and CDR2 YYEEEE. J gave up 6 bases and V 5 bases, and 8 bases lay outside the gene matches. CDR3 length: 15 amino acids.

CDR3 sequence reads: CAISESNNGRDEQYF. The CDR3 coding sequence is TGTGCCATCAGTGAGTCGAATAACGGGAGAGACGAGCAGTACTTC. V gene TRBV10-3 combines with J gene TRBJ2-7; possible D gene TRBD2, 6 bases. V was shortened by 0 bases and J by 5 bases, with 14 bases between the two germline ends. The CDR3 is 15 residues long. The V gene's germline CDR1 is ENHRY and CDR2 SYGVKD.

The table lists this clone with a few counts. The rearrangement links TRBV5-1 to TRBJ1-1; D is possibly TRBD1 (5 bases). The CDR3 covers 15 residues. The V gene lost 0 bases and the J gene lost 5 bases, with 14 bases spanning the gap. Germline values: CDR1 SGHRS, CDR2 YFSETQ. In DNA, the CDR3 is TGCGCCAGCAGCTTGGACCCCAGGGTCAAGACTGAAGCTTTCTTT. Encoded protein: CASSLDPRVKTEAFF.

The V call is TRBV7-8, the J call TRBJ2-3, with D perhaps TRBD1 (5 bases). The CDR3 extends over 12 amino acids. CDR1 SGHVS and CDR2 FQNEAQ come from the germline V gene. V lost 5 bases to trimming and J lost 10 bases, with 13 bases between them. The CDR3 region has the DNA TGTGCCAGCAGCCTTGGGGCTACGGCGCAGTATTTT. Amino acid sequence: CASSLGATAQYF.

This rearrangement joins TRBV28 to TRBJ2-7; tentatively, D is TRBD1 (5 bases). The germline gives CDR1 MDHEN, CDR2 SYDVKM. V was cut by 2 bases and J by 0 bases, with 17 bases left in between. CDR3 length equals 17 residues. DNA for the CDR3: TGTGCCAGCAGTTTACTATCTTGGATAGGGGACTCCTACGAGCAGTACTTC. Amino acids: CASSLLSWIGDSYEQYF.

The chain links TRBV28 to TRBJ1-1, with D uncertain. The CDR3 is made up of 14 amino acids. With 3 bases removed from V and 5 bases from J, the gap between germline ends came to 13 bases. CDR1 and CDR2 from the germline V gene are MDHEN and SYDVKM. The chain's CDR3 is CASSFWLLGTEAFF. As DNA, the CDR3 is TGTGCCAGCAGTTTCTGGCTCCTCGGGACTGAAGCTTTCTTT. The entire variable domain, with the rest obtained from reference TRBV28 and TRBJ1-1, is as follows: DVKVTQSSRYLVKRTGEKVFLECVQDMDHENMFWYRQDPGLGLRLIYFSYDVKMKEKGDIPEGYSVSREKKERFSLILESASTNQTSMYLCASSFWLLGTEAFFGQGTRLTVV.

The rearrangement joins TRBV29-1 to TRBJ1-2; 10 nucleotides agree with TRBD1. Germline V gene sequence: CDR1 SQVTM, CDR2 ANQGSEA. Germline trimming cut 6 bases from V and 4 bases from J; bases unmatched to any gene: 2. The CDR3 is made up of 12 amino acids. CDR3 nucleotide sequence: TGCAGCGTGGGGACAGGGGCCTATGGCTACACCTTC. Its translation is CSVGTGAYGYTF.

The gene calls are TRBV7-2 and TRBJ2-7; D remains unclear. Germline V gene sequence: CDR1 SGHTA, CDR2 FQGNSA. V was trimmed by 0 bases and J by 0 bases, leaving 12 bases between them. The CDR3 runs 16 residues. The CDR3 reads CASSLASRTDSYEQYF. CDR3 nucleotide sequence: TGTGCCAGCAGCTTAGCGTCGCGTACAGACTCCTACGAGCAGTACTTC.

This clone was detected once. The chain is built from TRBV18 and TRBJ1-1; D is uncertain. V lost 2 bases and J 10 bases, leaving 11 bases between the germline ends. Germline V gives CDR1 KGHSH, CDR2 LQKENI. This CDR3 contains 12 residues. The CDR3 DNA is TGTGCCAGCTCACCAATCGGGGTTGGAGCTTTCTTT. Residues: CASSPIGVGAFF.

The CDR3 protein is CASSSTRSGANVLTF. The CDR3 region has the DNA TGTGCCAGCAGTTCGACACGCTCTGGGGCCAACGTCCTGACTTTC. This chain uses TRBV27 with TRBJ2-6; D is uncertain. This CDR3 spans 15 amino acids. V was cut by 4 bases and J by 0 bases, with 7 bases left in between. Germline V gene sequence: CDR1 MNHEY, CDR2 SMNVEV (reference sequence).

This clone has just one count. Different DNA sequences within this sample yield the same CDR3. For the CDR3, the DNA is TGCGCCAGCAGCTTGAGGACACAGAACACTGAAGCTTTCTTT. Translated: CASSLRTQNTEAFF. The V gene is TRBV5-1, the J gene TRBJ1-1, with D maybe TRBD1 (5 bases). In germline, CDR1 is SGHRS, CDR2 YFSETQ. The CDR3 runs 14 residues. V dropped 1 base and J dropped 1 base, with 8 bases sitting between them.

The V call is TRBV6-2 or TRBV6-3, the J call TRBJ1-6, with D perhaps matching TRBD1 (5 bases). Deletions cut 6 bases from V and 14 bases from J, with 20 bases between. CDR3 size: 14 residues. Germline CDR1 is MNHEY and CDR2 is SVGEGT. In DNA, the CDR3 is TGTGCCAGCAGCCCCGGCGAAGGTTGGGGCACCCTCCACTTT. Translating it yields CASSPGEGWGTLHF.

V gene TRBV30 combines with J gene TRBJ2-1; D unresolved. V shed 2 bases and J shed 10 bases, with 6 bases lying between them. The CDR3 covers 10 residues. The V gene's germline CDR1 is GTSNPN and CDR2 SVGIG (reference sequence). The chain's CDR3 is CAWSRREQFF. CDR3 nucleotides: TGTGCCTGGAGTCGCCGGGAGCAGTTCTTC. The full variable domain, rest sourced from reference TRBV30 and TRBJ2-1, is SQTIHQWPATLVQPVGSPLSLECTVEGTSNPNLYWYRQAAGRGLQLLFYSVGIGQISSEVPQNLSASRPQDRQFILSSKKLLLSDSGFYLCAWSRREQFFGPGTRLTVL.

This clone was seen a single time. The chain recombines TRBV5-5 with TRBJ1-2; D may be TRBD1 (6 bases). The CDR3 loop spans 15 amino acids. V dropped 4 bases and J dropped 8 bases, with 21 bases sitting between them. CDR1 SGHKS and CDR2 YYEKEE come from the germline V gene (reference sequence). CDR3 in amino acids: CASSPTQWGGEGYTF. For the CDR3, the DNA is TGTGCCAGCAGCCCCACTCAGTGGGGGGGCGAAGGCTACACCTTC.

The count of this clone is one. The chain is built from TRBV6-1 and TRBJ2-2, with D possibly TRBD1 on 5 matching bases. Germline V CDR1 and CDR2: MNHNS, SASEGT. This CDR3 spans 14 amino acids. V was clipped by 2 bases and J by 6 bases, with 10 bases between them. The CDR3 protein is CASSEQTGAGELFF. The DNA of the CDR3 is TGTGCCAGCAGTGAACAAACAGGCGCCGGGGAGCTGTTTTTT.

This clone is classed as medium-sized. Additional DNA sequences in this sample encode the identical CDR3. The rearrangement links TRBV6-6 to TRBJ1-5; D possibly corresponds to TRBD1 (5 bases). The CDR3 contains 14 residues. The ends were cut back, 0 bases at V and 4 bases at J, with 7 bases in the middle. Germline loops: CDR1 MNHNY, CDR2 SVGAGI (reference sequence). CDR3 region: CASSYSGGNQPQHF. The DNA of the CDR3 is TGTGCCAGCAGTTACTCGGGGGGTAATCAGCCCCAGCATTTT.

A remark on this clone: Mismatch with germline at one junction end may stem from a read error. The V and J genes are TRBV19 and TRBJ2-2; a weak D match, TRBD2 (5 bases). The germline CDR1 and CDR2 sequences are LNHDA and SQIVND (reference sequence). The CDR3 sequence is 13 residues long. CDR3 DNA sequence: TGTGCCAGTAGAATAGGACTCGCCGGGGAGCTGTTTTTT. This encodes CASRIGLAGELFF.

The chain has TRBV18 and TRBJ1-1; tentatively, D is TRBD1 (5 bases). The CDR3 consists of 14 residues. Trimming stripped 3 bases from V and 4 bases from J, with 12 bases between. The germline CDR1 and CDR2 sequences are KGHSH and LQKENI. The CDR3 is CASSPSAGGTEAFF. CDR3 DNA: TGTGCCAGCTCACCCTCGGCCGGGGGCACTGAAGCTTTCTTT. The full variable domain, with the rest looked up from reference TRBV18 and TRBJ1-1, is NAGVMQNPRHLVRRRGQEARLRCSPMKGHSHVYWYRQLPEEGLKFMVYLQKENIIDESGMPKERFSAEFPKEGPSILRIQQVVRGDSAAYFCASSPSAGGTEAFFGQGTRLTVV.

J is TRBJ1-1 and V is TRBV2; TRBD1 matches 7 bases. Germline assignment: CDR1 SNHLY and CDR2 FYNNEI. There are 15 residues in the CDR3. With 7 bases clipped from V and 4 bases from J, the junction kept 12 bases outside the gene matches. For the CDR3, the DNA is TGTGCCAGCACTAGATGGACAGGAAAGACCACTGAAGCTTTCTTT. Amino acid sequence: CASTRWTGKTTEAFF.

This clone was seen a few times. The J gene is TRBJ2-3, the V gene TRBV13, with D possibly TRBD2 on 6 matching bases. Trimming stripped 2 bases from V and 2 bases from J, with 14 bases between. Per germline, CDR1 PRHDT and CDR2 FYEKMQ (reference sequence). This CDR3 comprises 16 residues. The CDR3 is CASSLSGSGNTDTQYF. The CDR3 DNA sequence: TGTGCCAGCAGCTTAAGCGGTAGCGGAAACACAGATACGCAGTATTTT.

The CDR3 coding sequence is TGTGCCAGCAGCTTCGGACACCCTAATTCACCCCTCCACTTT. As protein: CASSFGHPNSPLHF. The chain is built from TRBV7-9 and TRBJ1-6; perhaps TRBD1 as D (5 bases). This CDR3 spans 14 amino acids. Germline V gene sequence: CDR1 SEHNR, CDR2 FQNEAQ (reference sequence). V was trimmed by 3 bases and J by 6 bases, leaving 9 bases between them.

The CDR3 is CASSTMAALRGELFF. CDR3 sequence (DNA): TGCGCCAGCAGCACAATGGCGGCCCTTAGGGGGGAGCTGTTTTTT. The rearrangement links TRBV5-1 to TRBJ2-2, with D unclear. Per the germline V gene, CDR1 is SGHRS and CDR2 is YFSETQ. The CDR3 consists of 15 residues. V shed 4 bases and J shed 8 bases, with 18 bases lying between them.

This clone has a handful of counts. The V call is TRBV6-6, the J call TRBJ2-7; 10 nucleotides agree with TRBD1. This CDR3 contains 17 residues. Losses at the gene ends were 5 bases for V and 7 bases for J; bases not matched to a gene: 17. Per germline, CDR1 MNHNY and CDR2 SVGAGI (reference sequence). The CDR3 sequence: CASSRGQGRGAPWEQYF. The CDR3 nucleotides read TGTGCCAGCAGTCGGGGACAGGGGCGGGGGGCGCCGTGGGAGCAGTACTTC.

The chain uses TRBV6-6 and TRBJ1-3; D is undetermined. V was pared by 6 bases and J by 1 base, with 13 bases between. This CDR3 contains 15 residues. The germline gives CDR1 MNHNY, CDR2 SVGAGI (reference sequence). The CDR3: CASSTDGLSGNTIYF. DNA of the CDR3: TGTGCCAGCAGCACTGATGGGCTATCTGGAAACACCATATATTTT.

The V gene is TRBV9, the J gene TRBJ1-3; tentatively, D is TRBD1 (6 bases). This CDR3 has 15 amino acids. Germline V gene lookup returns CDR1 SGDLS and CDR2 YYNGEE. V lost 3 bases, J lost 1 base, and 11 bases lay in between. The CDR3 coding sequence is TGTGCCAGCAGCGAGGGGGGGGCTTCTGGAAACACCATATATTTT. Translated, it gives CASSEGGASGNTIYF.

The rearrangement joins TRBV5-1 to TRBJ1-1, with 7 bases matching TRBD1. With 4 bases clipped from V and 6 bases from J, the junction kept 3 bases outside the gene matches. This CDR3 contains 12 residues. CDR1 is SGHRS, CDR2 YFSETQ, per germline. The CDR3 DNA sequence: TGCGCCAGCAGCGACAGGGCTTCTGAAGCTTTCTTT. Its translation: CASSDRASEAFF. The full variable domain, with the rest looked up from reference TRBV5-1 and TRBJ1-1, is KAGVTQTPRYLIKTRGQQVTLSCSPISGHRSVSWYQQTPGQGLQFLFEYFSETQRNKGNFPGRFSGRQFSNSRSEMNVSTLELGDSALYLCASSDRASEAFFGQGTRLTVV.

The gene calls are TRBV7-2 and TRBJ2-7; 12 bases fit TRBD1. V was pared by 1 base and J by 4 bases, with 5 bases of the junction left unmatched. The CDR3 totals 16 residues. Germline CDR1 is SGHTA and CDR2 is FQGNSA. This CDR3 is CASSLGGTGGLYEQYF. DNA of the CDR3: TGTGCCAGCAGCTTAGGGGGGACAGGGGGCTTGTACGAGCAGTACTTC.

The chain joins TRBV7-2 to TRBJ1-2; 7 nucleotides line up with TRBD1. Trimming cost V 5 bases and J 7 bases; bases outside gene matches: 22. The CDR3 is 18 residues long. CDR1 and CDR2 from the germline V gene are SGHTA and FQGNSA. The CDR3 coding sequence is TGTGCCAGCAGCCTCTTCGCCGGGACAGCCTCAGGTCCTCCTGGCTACACCTTC. Its translation: CASSLFAGTASGPPGYTF.

V and J are TRBV6-2 or TRBV6-3 and TRBJ1-5; D possibly corresponds to TRBD1 (5 bases). The CDR3 sequence is 16 residues long. The V gene lost 2 bases and the J gene lost 2 bases, with 13 bases spanning the gap. The germline V gene has CDR1 MNHEY and CDR2 SVGEGT. CDR3 residues: CASSYGGFQGNQPQHF. CDR3 in DNA: TGTGCCAGCAGTTACGGGGGGTTTCAAGGCAATCAGCCCCAGCATTTT.

The chain couples TRBV6-5 to TRBJ1-1; 8 bases are a match to TRBD1. Germline loops: CDR1 MNHEY, CDR2 SVGAGI. V dropped 2 bases and J dropped 3; count of bases not matched to a gene: 5. The CDR3 spans 15 residues. This chain's CDR3 is CASSYLLTGDTEAFF. CDR3 nucleotide sequence: TGTGCCAGCAGTTACCTCCTGACAGGGGACACTGAAGCTTTCTTT.